This T cell receptor beta chain was sequenced during a study of blood T cell repertoires in COVID-19 (dated by TCRdb to about 2020). Notes on the research overall: Collaborator samples came from the United States, Italy and Spain and covered acute and convalescent phases of COVID-19. The prospective study material was composed of cDNA or gDNA derived from T cells, B-cell-depleted T cells, or PBMCs. Subjects who had been exposed to COVID-19, were actively infected with it, or had recovered from it provided the deeply sampled blood TCRbeta repertoires that made up the dataset. The repertoires were made available in a free public database intended to serve as a resource for research on the immune response to SARS-CoV-2. Samples came from the ongoing ImmuneRACE study (first 160 participants) plus 1,254 subjects from 6 global collaborators. A de-identified subject ID, COVID-19 status, age in years and sex were almost always included in the sample metadata. HLA class I and class II types, where available, came from metadata supplied by the sample provider rather than from assay-based typing.

Each collaborating institution followed its own protocols to collect whole blood in K2EDTA tubes. For TCRbeta analysis, collaborators shipped samples in one of three forms: frozen whole blood, isolated PBMCs, or DNA extracted from either of those sample types. There are 13 amino acids in the CDR3, from cysteine to phenylalanine inclusive. Left in the record is the CDR3 DNA by itself, 39 bases read in frame from the first base. A distance of 5 bases separates the germline ends of V and J, which lose 2 bases and 1 base respectively. The germline V gene (reference sequence) gives CDR1 as MNHEY and CDR2 as SMNVEV. About this clone: This clone's antigen is unknown. The input lacks base qualities; no much larger clone sits a single base away.

Results and caveats for the whole study, not just this receptor: How much clinical and demographic metadata was included differed by source and by participant, and the metadata was provided uncurated.

TCRbeta CDR3 regions were amplified from genomic DNA by means of the immunoSEQ Assay, a bias-controlled multiplex PCR. Per the source publication's procedure: Nucleated cell counts per sample were estimated from amplification of reference gene primers within the assay. Sequence reads were collapsed and filtered to measure the absolute abundance of every unique TCRbeta CDR3 rearrangement. Productive Simpson clonality was computed per sample as the square root of Simpson's diversity index over productive rearrangements. TCRdb re-hosts the immuneACCESS table, in-frame sequences only. Its copies lack some clones; in the studies checked, an unresolved V gene accounts for under half of them, and the cause for the rest is not known. The D gene and trimming were derived from the DNA, and the V and J assignments and clone size from that table. In this sample the table shows about 260,000 clones, nearly 90% of which occur a single time. 0.7% of the sample is held by the ten biggest clonotypes.

Sequencing was performed on peripheral blood. This sequence uses TRBV27 and TRBJ1-1; the D gene is unclear. The clonotype comes from a human donor in a cohort sampled during active COVID-19. The CDR3 reads CASSLRGNTEAFF. The base sequence is TGTGCCAGCAGTTTACGGGGGAACACTGAAGCTTTCTTT.